This T cell receptor beta chain came from a study of blood T cell repertoires in COVID-19. Study-wide background: Sample material is recorded as cDNA or gDNA derived from T cells, B-cell-depleted T cells, or PBMCs.

Source study methods: Reference gene primer amplification gave nucleated cell count estimates. TCRdb's copy holds only in-frame clones and misses some; the assay was immunoSEQ multiplex PCR. That table supplies the V and J calls and clone size; D and trimming were determined from the DNA. The sample contains hundreds of thousands of clones, roughly 80% of which appear only once. Germline V lookup: CDR1 MDHEN, CDR2 SYDVKM. This CDR3 is built from 10 residues. V was clipped by 6 bases and J by 8 bases, with 7 bases between them. The count of this clone is one. The same CDR3 also results from other DNA sequences found in this sample.

The rearrangement uses TRBV28 and TRBJ1-1; D may be TRBD1 (5 bases). This clonotype originated in a man aged 80 or over with acute or convalescent COVID-19. Sequenced: peripheral blood. The CDR3 is CASRRTEAFF. Here the CDR3 DNA reads TGTGCCAGCAGGCGGACAGAAGCTTTCTTT.